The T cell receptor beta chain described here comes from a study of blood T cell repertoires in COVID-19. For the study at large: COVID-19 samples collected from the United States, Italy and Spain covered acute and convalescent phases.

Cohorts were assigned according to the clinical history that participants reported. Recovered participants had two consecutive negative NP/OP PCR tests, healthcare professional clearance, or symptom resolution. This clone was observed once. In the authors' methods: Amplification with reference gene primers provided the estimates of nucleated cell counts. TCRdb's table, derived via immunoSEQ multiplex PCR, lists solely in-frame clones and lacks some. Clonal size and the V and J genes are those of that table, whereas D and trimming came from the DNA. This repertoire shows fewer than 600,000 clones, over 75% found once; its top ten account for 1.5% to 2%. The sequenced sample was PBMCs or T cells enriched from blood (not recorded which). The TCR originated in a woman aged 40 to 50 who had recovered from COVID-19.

The CDR3 region is CSVLPGDREAYEQYF. The CDR3 DNA is TGCAGCGTTCTCCCGGGCGACAGGGAGGCCTACGAGCAGTACTTC. The chain has TRBV29-1 and TRBJ2-7, with D perhaps TRBD1 (7 bases). This CDR3 comprises 15 residues. CDR1 is SQVTM and CDR2 is ANQGSEA in the germline V gene. Trimming took 5 bases from V and 2 from J, leaving 19 bases between them.